The clone carrying this T cell receptor beta chain was seen a few times. This specimen comes from a study of T cells after yellow fever vaccination. Study context: Libraries from low-cell-number fractions were prepared with the SMART-Seq v4 Ultra Low Input RNA kit.

This CDR3 contains 16 residues. Trimming cost V 1 base and J 0 bases; bases outside gene matches: 5. The germline gives CDR1 SGHTA, CDR2 FQGNSA. TCRdb processed the 5' RACE reads anew with MiXCR; each CDR3 protein has one entry. The data hold approximately 510,000 distinct CDR3 sequences, with about a fifth observed a single time. The sequence derives from a man younger than 30 who received the YFV17D yellow fever vaccine. The sequencing here drew on PBMCs, taken 20 to 25 days after the first yellow fever vaccination. The chain has TRBV7-2 and TRBJ2-7; the match to TRBD1 covers 8 bases. This CDR3 reads CASSLDAGTGSYEQYF. In DNA, the CDR3 is TGTGCCAGCAGCTTAGACGCCGGGACAGGCTCCTACGAGCAGTACTTC.